This passage covers 12 T cell receptor beta chains from one sample sequenced in a study of OX40 agonist ivuxolimab in advanced cancers. The table came from immunoSEQ multiplex PCR; TCRdb's copy has only in-frame clones and leaves some out. Of approximately 40,000 clones in the sample, around 92% were seen once. The sample consisted of CD4+ or CD8+ T cells sorted from blood, taken in a trial of the OX40 agonist ivuxolimab. All receptors come from an adult with an advanced solid tumor such as melanoma, head and neck, liver or kidney cancer.

CDR3 bases: TGCGCCAGCAGCCACTCACTAAACTCCTACGAGCAGTACTTC. Its protein product is CASSHSLNSYEQYF. The rearrangement uses TRBV4-1 and TRBJ2-7; D call uncertain. This CDR3 contains 14 residues. The germline CDR1 and CDR2 sequences are MGHRA and YSYEKL. V was trimmed by 3 bases and J by 0 bases, leaving 9 bases between them.

The rearrangement links TRBV29-1 to TRBJ1-2, with D uncertain. The germline gives CDR1 SQVTM, CDR2 ANQGSEA. This CDR3 region has 14 residues. V was trimmed by 6 bases and J by 2 bases, leaving 16 bases between them. The CDR3 DNA reads TGCAGCGTAAAAGTAGACCCGATAAACTATGGCTACACCTTC. Protein: CSVKVDPINYGYTF.

This clone was seen only once. The rearrangement uses TRBV28 and TRBJ1-2; the D is unclear. Trimming left V 4 bases short and J 3 bases short, with 6 bases between. Germline CDR1 is MDHEN and CDR2 is SYDVKM. CDR3 length: 12 amino acids. The CDR3: CASSWGDYGYTF. The CDR3 DNA follows: TGTGCCAGCAGTTGGGGTGACTATGGCTACACCTTC.

This rearrangement joins TRBV7-9 to TRBJ2-7; TRBD2 is a possible D gene (6 bases). The ends were cut back, 2 bases at V and 7 bases at J, with 15 bases in the middle. The V gene's germline CDR1 is SEHNR and CDR2 FQNEAQ (reference sequence). This CDR3 has 14 residues. CDR3 region: CASSLLGIGGEQYF. The DNA for the CDR3 is TGTGCCAGCAGCTTATTAGGAATTGGGGGGGAGCAGTACTTC.

The chain joins TRBV28 to TRBJ2-7; the D call may be TRBD1 or TRBD2 (5 bases each). Trimming took 3 bases from V and 2 from J, leaving 8 bases between them. Germline loops: CDR1 MDHEN, CDR2 SYDVKM. This CDR3 region has 13 residues. The CDR3, as DNA: TGTGCCAGCAGTTTGGGACGGGCCTACGAGCAGTACTTC. This encodes CASSLGRAYEQYF.

A word on this clone: This sample includes further DNA sequences coding for the same CDR3. The chain recombines TRBV19 with TRBJ1-2; D remains ambiguous. The V and J ends lost 6 bases and 8 bases respectively, with 7 bases between them. The CDR3 has 10 residues. The V gene's germline CDR1 is LNHDA and CDR2 SQIVND (reference sequence). CDR3 nucleotides: TGTGCCAGTAGGGGATACGGCTACACCTTC. Amino acid sequence: CASRGYGYTF.

The chain recombines TRBV29-1 with TRBJ2-7, with D perhaps TRBD1 (5 bases). Per the germline V gene, CDR1 is SQVTM and CDR2 is ANQGSEA. The CDR3 has 12 amino acids. Trimming removed 5 bases at V and 3 bases at J, with 11 bases between. The DNA for the CDR3 is TGCAGCGTTCTTGAAGGGGTCTACGAGCAGTACTTC. Translating gives CSVLEGVYEQYF.

J is TRBJ2-7 and V is TRBV5-8; 9 nucleotides agree with TRBD1. The germline CDR1 and CDR2 sequences are SGHTS and YDEGEE. The CDR3 totals 16 residues. V dropped 2 bases and J dropped 3; count of bases not matched to a gene: 9. In DNA, the CDR3 is TGTGCCAGCAGCTTAGAACCGGGACAGGGTATCTACGAGCAGTACTTC. Amino acids: CASSLEPGQGIYEQYF.

This chain links TRBV9 with TRBJ1-1; D is undetermined. Trimming took off 4 bases at V and 0 bases at J, with 13 bases between the two ends. CDR1 is SGDLS and CDR2 is YYNGEE in the germline V gene. The CDR3 loop spans 15 amino acids. For the CDR3, the DNA is TGTGCCAGCAGCCCTTCTCAATTTATGAACACTGAAGCTTTCTTT. It translates to CASSPSQFMNTEAFF.

The chain is built from TRBV5-1 and TRBJ1-2, with 9 bases that match TRBD1. This CDR3 has 17 amino acids. In germline, CDR1 is SGHRS, CDR2 YFSETQ. With 2 bases clipped from V and 3 bases from J, the junction kept 11 bases outside the gene matches. The CDR3 sequence: CASSFGVTGGAYYGYTF. DNA for the CDR3: TGCGCCAGCAGCTTTGGCGTAACAGGGGGCGCATACTATGGCTACACCTTC.

The chain joins TRBV7-7 to TRBJ2-3, with a tentative D call TRBD2 (6 bases). The CDR3 runs 16 residues. The germline V gene encodes CDR1 SSHAT and CDR2 FNYEAQ (reference sequence). Trimming took 5 bases from V and 0 from J, leaving 15 bases between them. The CDR3 DNA is TGTGCCAGCAGCCAGTCGACTAGTCGCAGCACAGATACGCAGTATTTT. It translates to CASSQSTSRSTDTQYF.

The chain recombines TRBV27 with TRBJ2-2, with 10 bases fitting TRBD1. J gave up 6 bases and V 5 bases, and 6 bases lay outside the gene matches. CDR1 is MNHEY, CDR2 SMNVEV, per germline (reference sequence). This CDR3 has 15 amino acids. As DNA, the CDR3 is TGTGCCAGCAGTCCTACGACAGGGGGCTCCGGGGAGCTGTTTTTT. Protein: CASSPTTGGSGELFF.